The TCR beta chain under discussion was sequenced for a study of cytotoxic CD8 clonotypes in ibrutinib-treated CLL. Study overall: The subjects consisted of about a dozen relapsed/refractory and more than 14 treatment-naive individuals, with some 18 IGHV unmutated.

This clone was recorded a few times. Germline lookup yields CDR1 LNHDA and CDR2 SQIVND (reference sequence). The CDR3 covers 13 residues. The V end lost 5 bases, the J end lost 4 bases, and 9 bases lay between the germline ends. Method: immunoSEQ multiplex PCR; TCRdb's copy keeps in-frame clones and lacks some. Here the sample spans over 150,000 clones, about 72% being singletons. V gene TRBV19 combines with J gene TRBJ1-5; D ambiguous. This clonotype was obtained from a human donor with chronic lymphocytic leukemia. The sample was PBMCs, taken after 24 months of ibrutinib treatment. The CDR3 nucleotides are TGTGCCAGTAGTTCGGACGTAAATCAGCCCCAGCATTTT. The encoded protein is CASSSDVNQPQHF.